A single sample gave rise to the 32 T cell receptor beta chains below, sequenced in a study of blood T cell repertoires in COVID-19. Using immunoSEQ multiplex PCR, the repertoire was profiled, and TCRdb retains in-frame clones only, with some absent. The sample includes hundreds of thousands of clones, 80% to 90% of them seen just once. Sequencing used peripheral blood. Receptors originate from a woman between 40 and 55 years old who had recovered from COVID-19.

The rearrangement links TRBV7-2 to TRBJ2-3; no firm D call. V lost 5 bases and J 1 base, leaving 13 bases between the germline ends. Germline V CDR1 and CDR2: SGHTA, FQGNSA. The CDR3 spans 15 residues. CDR3 protein: CASSPKGSGTDTQYF. The CDR3 region has the DNA TGTGCCAGCAGCCCGAAAGGCAGCGGCACAGATACGCAGTATTTT.

This clone turned up a few times. This chain connects TRBV15 to TRBJ2-1, with 7 bases lining up with TRBD2. CDR3 length: 15 residues. V dropped 0 bases and J dropped 8; count of bases not matched to a gene: 7. Germline CDR1 is LNHNV and CDR2 is YYDKDF (reference sequence). The CDR3 DNA sequence: TGTGCCACCAGCAGAGACGCGGGGGTTGGGGATGAGCAGTTCTTC. Residues: CATSRDAGVGDEQFF.

The V call is TRBV6-5, the J call TRBJ1-6; the D gene is possibly TRBD1 (5 bases). Germline-derived CDR1 and CDR2 are MNHEY and SVGAGI. V was shortened by 5 bases and J by 13 bases, with 15 bases between the two germline ends. The CDR3 has 13 amino acids. The CDR3 reads CASSPPGGGPLHF. In DNA, the CDR3 is TGTGCCAGCAGTCCCCCGGGGGGTGGGCCCCTCCACTTT.

The V gene is TRBV10-3, the J gene TRBJ1-2; no firm D call. The CDR3 has 14 residues. The germline V and J ends were trimmed by 2 bases and 4 bases, with 11 bases remaining between them. The germline gives CDR1 ENHRY, CDR2 SYGVKD. CDR3 amino acids: CAISEGDTLYGYTF. For the CDR3, the DNA is TGTGCCATCAGTGAGGGAGATACACTCTATGGCTACACCTTC.

This clone was picked up a small number of times. The chain joins TRBV7-2 to TRBJ2-7; D possibly corresponds to TRBD1 (5 bases). Germline assignment: CDR1 SGHTA and CDR2 FQGNSA. This CDR3 is built from 15 residues. The V and J ends lost 1 base and 2 bases respectively, with 12 bases between them. CDR3 sequence: CASSLGQGETYEQYF. CDR3 nucleotide sequence: TGTGCCAGCAGCTTAGGGCAGGGCGAAACCTACGAGCAGTACTTC. The whole variable domain, filled in from reference TRBV7-2 and TRBJ2-7, reads GAGVSQSPSNKVTEKGKDVELRCDPISGHTALYWYRQSLGQGLEFLIYFQGNSAPDKSGLPSDRFSAERTGGSVSTLTIQRTQQEDSAVYLCASSLGQGETYEQYFGPGTRLTVT.

The V and J genes are TRBV25-1 and TRBJ1-5; a possible D gene is TRBD1 (5 bases). V was cut by 5 bases and J by 4 bases, with 18 bases left in between. CDR3 length equals 16 residues. CDR1 and CDR2 (germline): MGHDK, SYGVNS. In DNA form, the CDR3 reads TGTGCCAGCAGTCCCCTAGGAAGGGGAGGGAATCAGCCCCAGCATTTT. Translating it yields CASSPLGRGGNQPQHF. Supplemented by reference TRBV25-1 and TRBJ1-5, the full variable domain reads EADIYQTPRYLVIGTGKKITLECSQTMGHDKMYWYQQDPGMELHLIHYSYGVNSTEKGDLSSESTVSRIRTEHFPLTLESARPSHTSQYLCASSPLGRGGNQPQHFGDGTRLSIL.

The gene calls are TRBV6-5 and TRBJ1-2; no clear D gene. Germline-derived CDR1 and CDR2 are MNHEY and SVGAGI. This CDR3 has 13 residues. Trimming shortened V by 5 bases and J by 2 bases, and 9 bases separated the two germline ends. CDR3 bases: TGTGCCAGCAGTATCCGGGTGAACTATGGCTACACCTTC. Residues: CASSIRVNYGYTF.

This chain joins TRBV19 and TRBJ1-5; 8 bases line up with TRBD1. V dropped 5 bases and J dropped 6; count of bases not matched to a gene: 12. There are 16 residues in the CDR3. Per germline, CDR1 LNHDA and CDR2 SQIVND (reference sequence). Here the CDR3 reads CASSPDRGEFGQPQHF. The CDR3 nucleotides read TGTGCCAGTAGTCCAGACAGGGGAGAGTTCGGTCAGCCCCAGCATTTT. The full variable domain, in which reference TRBV19 and TRBJ1-5 provide the parts outside the CDR3, is DGGITQSPKYLFRKEGQNVTLSCEQNLNHDAMYWYRQDPGQGLRLIYYSQIVNDFQKGDIAEGYSVSREKKESFPLTVTSAQKNPTAFYLCASSPDRGEFGQPQHFGDGTRLSIL.

The chain is built from TRBV2 and TRBJ2-2; D may be TRBD1 (5 bases). V was pared by 1 base and J by 1 base, with 10 bases between. The V gene's germline CDR1 is SNHLY and CDR2 FYNNEI. CDR3 length: 16 amino acids. This chain's CDR3 is CASSEVGHQNTGELFF. CDR3 coding DNA: TGTGCCAGCAGTGAAGTGGGGCACCAGAACACCGGGGAGCTGTTTTTT.

The sample holds a few counts of this clone. The chain uses TRBV5-1 and TRBJ1-1; 8 positions agree with TRBD1. Germline lookup yields CDR1 SGHRS and CDR2 YFSETQ. This CDR3 comprises 15 residues. J gave up 1 base and V 6 bases, and 8 bases lay outside the gene matches. CDR3 nucleotides: TGCGCCAGCACCGAGGCAGGGGGCAGGAACACTGAAGCTTTCTTT. Amino acid sequence: CASTEAGGRNTEAFF.

CDR3 amino acids: CASSTGQGAQGTQYF. Here the CDR3 DNA reads TGCGCCAGCTCTACCGGACAGGGGGCGCAAGGTACGCAGTATTTT. This chain uses TRBV10-1 with TRBJ2-3; TRBD1 matches at 11 bases. Trimming removed 8 bases from V and 8 bases from J; junction bases left unmatched: 12. Germline CDR1 WNHNN, CDR2 SYGVQD (reference sequence). The CDR3 is 15 residues long.

V is TRBV3-1 (or the pseudogene TRBV3-2) and J is TRBJ1-1, with 11 nucleotides matching TRBD1. Germline loops: CDR1 LGHDT, CDR2 YNNKEL (reference sequence). This CDR3 spans 16 amino acids. V was pared by 4 bases and J by 0 bases, with 4 bases of the junction left unmatched. The CDR3 sequence: CASSRGTGGMNTEAFF. CDR3 in DNA: TGTGCCAGCAGCCGCGGGACAGGGGGGATGAACACTGAAGCTTTCTTT.

The J gene is TRBJ1-1, the V gene TRBV5-1; weak D call: TRBD1 (5 bases). The CDR3 runs 16 residues. V was cut by 2 bases and J by 2 bases, with 16 bases left in between. Germline loops: CDR1 SGHRS, CDR2 YFSETQ. DNA for the CDR3: TGCGCCAGCAGCTTTGACGGGGGATGGGGTAACACTGAAGCTTTCTTT. It yields the protein CASSFDGGWGNTEAFF.

V gene TRBV4-3 combines with J gene TRBJ2-4; D is possibly TRBD1 (6 bases). Germline assignment: CDR1 LGHNA and CDR2 YSLEER. This CDR3 has 14 residues. Trimming left V 6 bases short and J 13 bases short, with 22 bases between. Here the CDR3 reads CASSPFALGALQYF. The CDR3 coding sequence is TGCGCCAGCAGTCCGTTCGCTCTGGGGGCGCTCCAGTACTTC.

The rearrangement uses TRBV6-5 and TRBJ2-1; unclear D gene. V lost 6 bases and J lost 5, with 11 bases in between. The CDR3 has 13 residues. The germline gives CDR1 MNHEY, CDR2 SVGAGI. The CDR3 sequence is CASSPGRHNEQFF. The DNA for the CDR3 is TGTGCCAGCAGCCCCGGCAGGCACAATGAGCAGTTCTTC.

J is TRBJ2-2 and V is TRBV7-3, with 14 bases identical to TRBD2. The germline CDR1 and CDR2 sequences are SGHTA and FQGTGA. The CDR3 has 19 amino acids. Trimming took 5 bases from V and 6 from J; bases not matched to a gene: 14. The CDR3 here is CASSRQPGLAGVGSGELFF. As DNA, the CDR3 is TGTGCCAGCAGCCGCCAGCCGGGACTAGCGGGGGTTGGGTCCGGGGAGCTGTTTTTT.

This chain joins TRBV7-8 and TRBJ2-3; 12 nucleotides agree with TRBD2. The CDR3 runs 16 residues. V was pared by 5 bases and J by 5 bases, with 8 bases of the junction left unmatched. Germline assignment: CDR1 SGHVS and CDR2 FQNEAQ. This CDR3 reads CASSRSTSGGLDTQYF. CDR3 in DNA: TGTGCCAGCAGCCGATCGACTAGCGGGGGTTTAGATACGCAGTATTTT.

J is TRBJ2-7 and V is TRBV6-6; perhaps TRBD2 as D (6 bases). Germline loops: CDR1 MNHNY, CDR2 SVGAGI (reference sequence). The CDR3 contains 13 residues. V was pared by 2 bases and J by 7 bases, with 12 bases between. The DNA of the CDR3 is TGTGCCAGCAGTTACGGGGGGTTGAGGGAGCAGTACTTC. Protein sequence: CASSYGGLREQYF.

The V gene is TRBV5-4, the J gene TRBJ1-2, with 8 bases lining up with TRBD1. With V trimmed by 4 bases and J by 8 bases, 7 bases remained unmatched. The CDR3 has 13 residues. Per the germline V gene, CDR1 is SGHNT and CDR2 is YYREEE (reference sequence). The CDR3 DNA reads TGTGCCAGCAGCGTGCAGGGGGCAGGCGGCTACACCTTC. Residues: CASSVQGAGGYTF.

The chain links TRBV2 to TRBJ1-1; TRBD1 agrees at 9 bases. This CDR3 has 14 amino acids. Germline loops: CDR1 SNHLY, CDR2 FYNNEI. V shed 5 bases and J 1 base; nucleotides not matched to a gene: 2. CDR3 sequence: CASSPGQGNTEAFF. CDR3 sequence (DNA): TGTGCCAGCAGTCCGGGACAGGGGAACACTGAAGCTTTCTTT.

V is TRBV5-1 and J is TRBJ2-3; D unresolved. Germline lookup yields CDR1 SGHRS and CDR2 YFSETQ. CDR3 size: 13 residues. The V end was cut by 3 bases, the J end by 2 bases, with 7 bases between. The CDR3 here is CASSSLPTDTQYF. The CDR3, as DNA: TGCGCCAGCAGCTCCCTACCCACAGATACGCAGTATTTT.

V gene TRBV6-5 combines with J gene TRBJ1-2, with D possibly matching TRBD1 (5 bases). Per germline, CDR1 MNHEY and CDR2 SVGAGI. This CDR3 contains 14 residues. Between the trimmed V and J ends, which lost 0 bases and 4 bases, there was a span of 9 bases. CDR3 nucleotides: TGTGCCAGCAGTTACTCCCAGGGTAGCTATGGCTACACCTTC. The encoded protein is CASSYSQGSYGYTF.

The chain links TRBV7-3 to TRBJ1-2; 8 nucleotides align to TRBD1. Germline loops: CDR1 SGHTA, CDR2 FQGTGA. This CDR3 comprises 15 residues. V lost 5 bases and J lost 4; bases outside the gene matches: 9. The CDR3 DNA reads as TGTGCCAGCAGCCAGGGGGCAGATTCGAGCTATGGCTACACCTTC. Its protein product is CASSQGADSSYGYTF.

The J gene is TRBJ2-1, the V gene TRBV6-5, with TRBD2 matching 12 bases. V shed 6 bases and J 7 bases; nucleotides not matched to a gene: 4. The CDR3 sequence is 14 residues long. Germline V gene lookup returns CDR1 MNHEY and CDR2 SVGAGI. In DNA, the CDR3 is TGTGCCAGCAGCCGCGGACTAGCGGGGAATGAGCAGTTCTTC. As protein: CASSRGLAGNEQFF.

The DNA of the CDR3 is TGTGCCAGCAGCCGGTTCCTTGGTGGGACAGGGGGCCGTGGCTACACCTTC. It yields the protein CASSRFLGGTGGRGYTF. This chain connects TRBV5-4 to TRBJ1-2, with 12 bases that match TRBD1. With V trimmed by 4 bases and J by 7 bases, 14 bases remained unmatched. This CDR3 has 17 amino acids. CDR1 and CDR2 from the germline V gene are SGHNT and YYREEE (reference sequence).

The chain couples TRBV7-9 to TRBJ2-1; D may be TRBD2 (6 bases). The V gene's germline CDR1 is SEHNR and CDR2 FQNEAQ (reference sequence). The CDR3 runs 16 residues. V shed 5 bases and J shed 2 bases, with 16 bases lying between them. CDR3 bases: TGTGCCAGCAGCGAAACGGCGGGACGGCCCTACAATGAGCAGTTCTTC. It translates to CASSETAGRPYNEQFF.

The chain's CDR3 is CATSSLQGNREQYF. The CDR3 region has the DNA TGTGCCACCAGCAGCCTACAGGGGAATAGGGAGCAGTACTTC. V usage is TRBV15 and J usage is TRBJ2-7, with 7 nucleotides matching TRBD1. This CDR3 comprises 14 residues. Germline lookup yields CDR1 LNHNV and CDR2 YYDKDF (reference sequence). J lost 7 bases, V lost 3 bases, and 9 bases had no gene match.

V and J are TRBV27 and TRBJ1-4, with unresolved D. The CDR3 loop spans 14 amino acids. Trimming took 5 bases from V and 7 from J, leaving 14 bases between them. The germline V gene has CDR1 MNHEY and CDR2 SMNVEV (reference sequence). CDR3 nucleotides: TGTGCCAGCAGTCGGCGGGCGCTGGGTGAAAAACTGTTTTTT. It codes for CASSRRALGEKLFF.

The CDR3: CASSFGTYNEQFF. The CDR3 bases are TGTGCCAGCAGCTTTGGCACGTACAATGAGCAGTTCTTC. This chain links TRBV5-6 with TRBJ2-1; D is unresolved. Germline V gives CDR1 SGHDT, CDR2 YYEEEE. CDR3 length: 13 amino acids. Trimming pared 2 bases from V and 4 bases from J, leaving 7 bases between. Full variable domain (outside the CDR3, taken from reference TRBV5-6 and TRBJ2-1): DAGVTQSPTHLIKTRGQQVTLRCSPKSGHDTVSWYQQALGQGPQFIFQYYEEEERQRGNFPDRFSGHQFPNYSSELNVNALLLGDSALYLCASSFGTYNEQFFGPGTRLTVL.

Only one count was recorded for this clone. The chain has TRBV10-3 and TRBJ2-5; D possibly corresponds to TRBD1 (5 bases). Germline CDR1 and CDR2: ENHRY and SYGVKD. This CDR3 region has 17 residues. Trimming pared 3 bases from V and 5 bases from J, leaving 22 bases between. CDR3 amino acids: CAISDHTELGLGETQYF. The CDR3, as DNA: TGTGCCATCAGTGACCACACGGAGTTGGGGCTAGGGGAGACCCAGTACTTC.

The genes are TRBV27 and TRBJ1-1, with TRBD1 matching 8 bases. Germline CDR1 reads MNHEY; CDR2 reads SMNVEV (reference sequence). V lost 2 bases to trimming and J lost 5 bases; unmatched junction nucleotides: 1. This CDR3 comprises 13 residues. CDR3 sequence reads: CASSLQGATEAFF. The CDR3 coding sequence is TGTGCCAGCAGTTTACAGGGGGCGACTGAAGCTTTCTTT.

The table lists this clone with a count of one. This chain connects TRBV29-1 to TRBJ1-2, with D hard to call. Germline CDR1 SQVTM, CDR2 ANQGSEA. The CDR3 totals 11 residues. With 4 bases removed from V and 6 bases from J, the gap between germline ends came to 9 bases. The CDR3, as DNA: TGCAGCGTTGGTGCTACCGATGGCTACACCTTC. Protein product: CSVGATDGYTF.